One and the same sample provided the 15 T cell receptor beta chains below, sequenced in a study of T cell responses to AZD1222 COVID-19 vaccine. Sequencing was performed with immunoSEQ multiplex PCR; in TCRdb, only in-frame clones are kept and a portion is missing. The sample has some 120,000 clones, 88% seen once. Sequenced here: peripheral blood, sampled on day 0 of MenACWY control vaccination. All receptors come from an adult in good health.

The V gene is TRBV28, the J gene TRBJ1-5; tentatively, D is TRBD1 (6 bases). V was shortened by 1 base and J by 5 bases, with 27 bases between the two germline ends. The germline gives CDR1 MDHEN, CDR2 SYDVKM. There are 20 residues in the CDR3. The CDR3 DNA reads TGTGCCAGCAGTTTATTCACGGGCGGGGGCAAGATGGTTGGGTATCAGCCCCAGCATTTT. This translates into CASSLFTGGGKMVGYQPQHF.

The rearrangement joins TRBV24-1 to TRBJ2-7; 7 bases map to TRBD2. Trimming removed 4 bases from V and 5 bases from J; junction bases left unmatched: 7. Germline-derived CDR1 and CDR2 are KGHDR and SFDVKD. The CDR3 length is 14 residues. CDR3 amino acids: CATSDPGTTNEQYF. The CDR3 DNA follows: TGTGCCACCAGTGACCCCGGGACTACTAACGAGCAGTACTTC.

V and J are TRBV5-1 and TRBJ2-2; D is undetermined. V lost 2 bases and J 3 bases, leaving 8 bases between the germline ends. CDR1 and CDR2 from the germline V gene are SGHRS and YFSETQ. There are 14 residues in the CDR3. CDR3 region: CASSFVEDTGELFF. Here the CDR3 DNA reads TGCGCCAGCAGCTTCGTTGAAGACACCGGGGAGCTGTTTTTT.

The chain carries TRBV5-6 and TRBJ1-5, with D possibly being TRBD1 (6 bases). Germline loops: CDR1 SGHDT, CDR2 YYEEEE. The germline V and J ends were trimmed by 1 base and 2 bases, with 10 bases remaining between them. This CDR3 is built from 15 residues. CDR3: CASSLWAGGNQPQHF. CDR3 sequence (DNA): TGTGCCAGCAGCTTGTGGGCAGGGGGCAATCAGCCCCAGCATTTT.

This chain connects TRBV3-1 (or the pseudogene TRBV3-2) to TRBJ2-5; D perhaps matches TRBD2 (7 bases). The CDR3 spans 16 residues. Trimming shortened V by 4 bases and J by 4 bases, and 19 bases separated the two germline ends. The germline CDR1 and CDR2 sequences are LGHDT and YNNKEL (reference sequence). CDR3 DNA: TGTGCCAGCAGCCGCGAGGGGGGGTTAGGTCTAGAGACCCAGTACTTC. It is translated as CASSREGGLGLETQYF.

The chain combines TRBV3-1 (or the pseudogene TRBV3-2) with TRBJ2-3, with 9 bases that match TRBD2. With V trimmed by 5 bases and J by 4 bases, 10 bases remained unmatched. Germline V gene data show CDR1 as LGHDT and CDR2 as YNNKEL (reference sequence). The CDR3 is made up of 16 amino acids. The CDR3: CASSSQGAGGADTQYF. CDR3 DNA sequence: TGTGCCAGCAGCTCTCAGGGAGCGGGAGGCGCAGATACGCAGTATTTT.

V and J are TRBV28 and TRBJ1-4; D is possibly TRBD1 (6 bases). Germline values: CDR1 MDHEN, CDR2 SYDVKM. There are 14 residues in the CDR3. The ends were cut back, 7 bases at V and 3 bases at J, with 12 bases in the middle. The CDR3 sequence: CASTQWTANEKLFF. CDR3 nucleotides: TGTGCCAGCACTCAGTGGACAGCTAATGAAAAACTGTTTTTT.

This clone was observed a single time. The CDR3 reads CASSPRVEDFNEQFF. The CDR3 nucleotides read TGTGCCAGCTCACCACGGGTCGAGGATTTTAATGAGCAGTTCTTC. The rearrangement joins TRBV18 to TRBJ2-1; the D is unclear. CDR1 is KGHSH, CDR2 LQKENI, per germline. This CDR3 contains 15 residues. Trimming cost V 1 base and J 7 bases, with 14 bases left between them.

The chain has TRBV3-1 (or the pseudogene TRBV3-2) and TRBJ2-7; D unresolved. The ends were cut back, 4 bases at V and 0 bases at J, with 10 bases in the middle. This CDR3 has 14 amino acids. The germline V gene encodes CDR1 LGHDT and CDR2 YNNKEL (reference sequence). This CDR3 reads CASSLVPSSYEQYF. DNA of the CDR3: TGTGCCAGCAGCCTTGTTCCGAGCTCCTACGAGCAGTACTTC.

V usage is TRBV29-1 and J usage is TRBJ2-7, with unresolved D. V was clipped by 0 bases and J by 1 base, with 7 bases between them. Germline V CDR1 and CDR2: SQVTM, ANQGSEA. The CDR3 runs 13 residues. The CDR3 reads CSVEEEPSYEQYF. DNA for the CDR3: TGCAGCGTTGAAGAGGAACCGTCCTACGAGCAGTACTTC.

The V and J genes are TRBV6-5 and TRBJ2-5; the match to TRBD1 covers 8 bases. J lost 1 base, V lost 5 bases, and 6 bases had no gene match. CDR1 MNHEY and CDR2 SVGAGI come from the germline V gene. The CDR3 consists of 15 residues. In DNA form, the CDR3 reads TGTGCCAGCAGTCCCGGGACAGGAGTCCAAGAGACCCAGTACTTC. This translates into CASSPGTGVQETQYF.

This clone has just a few counts. The rearrangement links TRBV5-1 to TRBJ1-2; D is unresolved. CDR3 length: 14 amino acids. The V gene lost 0 bases and the J gene lost 4 bases, with 10 bases spanning the gap. Per germline, CDR1 SGHRS and CDR2 YFSETQ. The CDR3 loop is CASSLDTASYGYTF. CDR3 nucleotide sequence: TGCGCCAGCAGCTTGGACACCGCATCCTATGGCTACACCTTC.

This chain joins TRBV6-5 and TRBJ2-2, with D perhaps TRBD1 (5 bases). The CDR3 spans 14 residues. Per the germline V gene, CDR1 is MNHEY and CDR2 is SVGAGI. The V end was cut by 11 bases, the J end by 2 bases, with 15 bases between. The CDR3 coding sequence is TGTGCCTCTCGGCTGGGGCTAAACACCGGGGAGCTGTTTTTT. It codes for CASRLGLNTGELFF.

The chain is built from TRBV11-3 and TRBJ2-1, with TRBD1 matching over 9 bases. J lost 5 bases, V lost 5 bases, and 10 bases had no gene match. CDR3 length: 16 residues. CDR1 is SGHNT, CDR2 YENEEA, per germline. CDR3 coding DNA: TGTGCCAGCAGCGCCTTGACAGGGGGAAGTCACAATGAGCAGTTCTTC. Amino acid sequence: CASSALTGGSHNEQFF.

The chain recombines TRBV6-5 with TRBJ2-7, with TRBD2 matching 10 bases. The trim removed 5 bases at V and 2 bases at J, leaving 6 bases unmatched. The CDR3 runs to 15 residues. Germline CDR1 reads MNHEY; CDR2 reads SVGAGI. CDR3 region: CASSRSGRPTYEQYF. CDR3 in DNA: TGTGCCAGCAGTCGTAGCGGGAGGCCTACCTACGAGCAGTACTTC.